This entry lists 12 T cell receptor beta chains sequenced from one sample in a study of T cell responses to AZD1222 COVID-19 vaccine. The method was immunoSEQ multiplex PCR; TCRdb's version includes in-frame clones alone and lacks a portion of them. The data contain 110,000 to 150,000 clones, roughly 93% of them singletons. The specimen was peripheral blood, collected 28 days after the second AZD1222 dose. The receptors stem from an adult who received the AZD1222 COVID-19 vaccine.

This rearrangement joins TRBV5-6 to TRBJ2-7; D is ambiguous. The CDR3 extends over 14 amino acids. CDR1 and CDR2 (germline): SGHDT, YYEEEE. The V and J ends lost 0 bases and 3 bases respectively, with 10 bases between them. The CDR3 region has the DNA TGTGCCAGCAGCTTGGGCTCCTTCGGCTACGAGCAGTACTTC. This encodes CASSLGSFGYEQYF.

CDR3 in DNA: TGCGCCAGCAGCGCCGGGGTATCCGAGGATGAAAAACTGTTTTTT. Protein product: CASSAGVSEDEKLFF. The chain combines TRBV5-1 with TRBJ1-4; D is uncertain. The V gene lost 4 bases and the J gene lost 6 bases, with 16 bases spanning the gap. CDR1 is SGHRS, CDR2 YFSETQ, per germline. This CDR3 comprises 15 residues.

The chain uses TRBV9 and TRBJ2-5; a possible D gene is TRBD1 (6 bases). Deletions cut 1 base from V and 5 bases from J, with 15 bases between. Per germline, CDR1 SGDLS and CDR2 YYNGEE. The CDR3 length is 15 residues. Here the CDR3 reads CASSVLGGSGETQYF. CDR3 coding DNA: TGTGCCAGCAGCGTACTTGGGGGCTCGGGGGAGACCCAGTACTTC.

The chain joins TRBV3-1 (or the pseudogene TRBV3-2) to TRBJ1-5, with 9 bases that match TRBD1. The CDR3 contains 16 residues. Unmatched junction bases numbered 6, after V lost 5 bases and J lost 1 base. Germline V CDR1 and CDR2: LGHDT, YNNKEL (reference sequence). The CDR3 spells CASSFGQGRSNQPQHF. CDR3 DNA: TGTGCCAGCAGCTTCGGACAGGGGCGAAGCAATCAGCCCCAGCATTTT.

V is TRBV6-5 and J is TRBJ2-5, with 9 bases that match TRBD2. The CDR3 consists of 13 residues. From germline, CDR1 is MNHEY and CDR2 SVGAGI. Trimming at V came to 6 bases and at J to 4 bases, leaving 3 bases not matched to a gene. The CDR3 sequence: CASSRTSVETQYF. The CDR3 coding sequence is TGTGCCAGCAGCCGGACTAGCGTAGAGACCCAGTACTTC.

The chain couples TRBV3-1 (or the pseudogene TRBV3-2) to TRBJ1-6; 7 nucleotides align to TRBD1. The junction had 5 bases not matched to a gene; V was cut back by 4 bases and J by 14 bases. In germline, CDR1 is LGHDT, CDR2 YNNKEL (reference sequence). This CDR3 contains 12 residues. In DNA, the CDR3 is TGTGCCAGCAGCCTTCTGACAGGGACCCTCCACTTT. Its protein product is CASSLLTGTLHF.

The rearrangement uses TRBV5-1 and TRBJ2-1, with 10 positions matching TRBD2. Looked up from germline, CDR1 is SGHRS and CDR2 is YFSETQ. The CDR3 has 19 residues. J lost 6 bases, V lost 2 bases, and 17 bases had no gene match. This chain's CDR3 is CASSLRGDSGRPGINEQFF. DNA for the CDR3: TGCGCCAGCAGCTTAAGAGGCGATAGCGGGAGGCCCGGAATCAATGAGCAGTTCTTC.

V is TRBV9 and J is TRBJ1-1; the match to TRBD1 covers 8 bases. CDR3 size: 16 residues. Losses at the gene ends were 3 bases for V and 1 base for J; bases not matched to a gene: 8. CDR1 SGDLS and CDR2 YYNGEE come from the germline V gene. The CDR3 is CASSERQGRPNTEAFF. The CDR3 region has the DNA TGTGCCAGCAGCGAGAGACAGGGGCGACCGAACACTGAAGCTTTCTTT.

The chain couples TRBV5-6 to TRBJ2-7, with unresolved D. V was cut by 7 bases and J by 1 base, with 9 bases left in between. Germline-derived CDR1 and CDR2 are SGHDT and YYEEEE. This CDR3 is 12 amino acids long. The CDR3 loop reads CASGGRSYEQYF. CDR3 DNA: TGTGCCAGCGGCGGCCGATCCTACGAGCAGTACTTC.

The chain carries TRBV2 and TRBJ2-1, with 7 bases that match TRBD1. Germline V CDR1 and CDR2: SNHLY, FYNNEI. This CDR3 region has 14 residues. V lost 6 bases to trimming and J lost 1 base; unmatched junction nucleotides: 3. The DNA for the CDR3 is TGTGCCAGCAGATTGGACAGGTCCTACAATGAGCAGTTCTTC. It translates to CASRLDRSYNEQFF.

The chain combines TRBV6-1 with TRBJ2-5, with 8 bases fitting TRBD1. The germline CDR1 and CDR2 sequences are MNHNS and SASEGT. The ends lost 2 bases at V and 7 bases at J; junction bases unmatched: 12. This CDR3 comprises 16 residues. CDR3 amino acids: CASSENRDRPRRTQYF. In DNA, the CDR3 is TGTGCCAGCAGTGAAAACCGGGACAGGCCCCGGAGGACCCAGTACTTC.

V is TRBV2 and J is TRBJ1-5; a possible D gene is TRBD1 (6 bases). CDR1 is SNHLY, CDR2 FYNNEI, per germline. The CDR3 contains 13 residues. V was shortened by 5 bases and J by 7 bases, with 12 bases between the two germline ends. CDR3 DNA sequence: TGTGCCAGCAGTATGGGGACACGACAGCCCCAGCATTTT. Amino acid sequence: CASSMGTRQPQHF.